This T cell receptor (beta chain) was identified during a study of brain T cells in children with intractable seizures. Study-level results: HCMV serostatus was not known, and viral specificity came from CDR3 similarity only.

The protocol was immunoSEQ multiplex PCR, while the TCRdb copy is restricted to in-frame clones and leaves out a portion. The sample has 80,000 or so clones, around 91% seen once. The CDR3 has 14 amino acids. Germline V gene lookup returns CDR1 LNHNV and CDR2 YYDKDF (reference sequence). Trimming left V 0 bases short and J 6 bases short, with 11 bases between. As regards this clone: The antigen is not known.

This rearrangement joins TRBV15 to TRBJ1-2; D unresolved. This sample comprised peripheral blood, obtained at surgery. The TCR comes from a girl aged 2 to 9 with Rasmussen encephalitis and intractable seizures. The DNA for the CDR3 is TGTGCCACCAGCAGAGATAAACCCCCAGATGGCTACACCTTC. As protein: CATSRDKPPDGYTF.